Reported below is one T cell receptor beta chain. This sample is part of a study of T cell responses to AZD1222 COVID-19 vaccine. Trimming removed 4 bases from V and 4 bases from J; junction bases left unmatched: 5. Germline-derived CDR1 and CDR2 are MDHEN and SYDVKM. CDR3 length: 14 amino acids. Sequenced by immunoSEQ multiplex PCR; TCRdb stores in-frame clones only, minus some. The sample consists of approximately 130,000 clones, 75% to 85% of them appearing once. Sequencing was performed on peripheral blood, taken 28 days after the second dose of the MenACWY control vaccine. This TCR derives from an adult who received the MenACWY meningococcal vaccine as a control. This sequence joins TRBV28 and TRBJ1-2, with 8 positions matching TRBD1. The chain's CDR3 is CASSSGGAGYGYTF. The CDR3 nucleotides are TGTGCCAGCAGTTCAGGGGGCGCGGGCTATGGCTACACCTTC.